Shown below are 26 T cell receptor beta chains from a single sample sequenced in a study of radiotherapy plus CTLA-4 blockade in lung cancer. The protocol was immunoSEQ multiplex PCR, while the TCRdb copy is restricted to in-frame clones and leaves out a portion. The sample records approximately 67,000 clones, approximately 83% being singletons. The sample here was peripheral blood, taken from a patient treated with radiotherapy plus ipilimumab. The receptors come from a human donor with non-small cell lung cancer who had a partial response to radiotherapy plus ipilimumab.

This chain uses TRBV6-1 with TRBJ1-5; 8 bases fit TRBD1. Per germline, CDR1 MNHNS and CDR2 SASEGT. With 6 bases clipped from V and 5 bases from J, the junction kept 3 bases outside the gene matches. CDR3 length: 13 residues. The chain's CDR3 is CASSRGRDQPQHF. The CDR3 bases are TGTGCCAGCAGCAGGGGGCGAGATCAGCCCCAGCATTTT.

The rearrangement joins TRBV28 to TRBJ2-3; TRBD2 aligns across 12 bases. After removal of 1 base from V and 2 bases from J, the junction contained 4 bases not matched to a gene. CDR1 MDHEN and CDR2 SYDVKM come from the germline V gene. This CDR3 is built from 17 residues. The CDR3 sequence: CASSLSRLAGVTDTQYF. CDR3 sequence (DNA): TGTGCCAGCAGTTTATCCCGACTAGCGGGAGTCACAGATACGCAGTATTTT.

This chain links TRBV19 with TRBJ2-3; D perhaps matches TRBD1 (7 bases). V lost 5 bases, J lost 4 bases, and 13 bases lay in between. Per the germline V gene, CDR1 is LNHDA and CDR2 is SQIVND (reference sequence). This CDR3 region has 14 residues. The CDR3 region has the DNA TGTGCCAGTAGTCTCGGCAGGGGGGCAGATACGCAGTATTTT. Translated, it gives CASSLGRGADTQYF.

The CDR3 region has the DNA TGTGCCAGCAGTGAAGGAGAGAACTATGGCTACACCTTC. Its translation is CASSEGENYGYTF. This chain links TRBV2 with TRBJ1-2; no definite D call. V dropped 1 base and J dropped 2 bases, with 5 bases sitting between them. CDR3 size: 13 residues. CDR1 is SNHLY and CDR2 is FYNNEI in the germline V gene.

The chain has TRBV4-1 and TRBJ2-3, with D hard to call. CDR3 size: 13 residues. Per germline, CDR1 MGHRA and CDR2 YSYEKL. V lost 3 bases and J lost 3, with 7 bases in between. The DNA for the CDR3 is TGCGCCAGCAGCCACTTCGGGACAGATACGCAGTATTTT. It yields the protein CASSHFGTDTQYF.

The chain carries TRBV7-3 and TRBJ2-7; 11 nucleotides agree with TRBD2. The CDR3 contains 18 residues. Per germline, CDR1 SGHTA and CDR2 FQGTGA. V gave up 4 bases and J gave up 2 bases; unmatched junction bases: 13. The CDR3 protein is CASSSQSSGRAKPYEQYF. The CDR3 DNA reads TGTGCCAGCAGCTCCCAGAGTAGCGGGAGGGCCAAGCCCTACGAGCAGTACTTC.

The chain joins TRBV4-1 to TRBJ2-7; 7 nucleotides agree with TRBD1. This CDR3 region has 13 residues. Per germline, CDR1 MGHRA and CDR2 YSYEKL. The V segment lost 0 bases and the J segment 7 bases; nucleotides outside the gene matches: 3. In DNA form, the CDR3 reads TGCGCCAGCAGCCAAGATAGACAGGGAGAGCAGTACTTC. Protein product: CASSQDRQGEQYF.

This chain connects TRBV25-1 to TRBJ1-3, with 7 bases identical to TRBD1. Germline V lookup: CDR1 MGHDK, CDR2 SYGVNS. The CDR3 runs 16 residues. V shed 4 bases and J 0 bases; nucleotides not matched to a gene: 6. This CDR3 is CASSGRQGHSGNTIYF. As DNA, the CDR3 is TGTGCCAGCAGTGGACGACAGGGCCACTCTGGAAACACCATATATTTT.

In its sample, this clone was seen once. This specimen includes other DNA sequences encoding the same CDR3. The CDR3 protein is CASSVLPGSSYEQYF. The CDR3 coding sequence is TGTGCCAGCAGCGTCCTCCCCGGTAGCTCCTACGAGCAGTACTTC. The V gene is TRBV9, the J gene TRBJ2-7; the D is unclear. Trimming removed 2 bases at V and 0 bases at J, with 12 bases between. Germline V lookup: CDR1 SGDLS, CDR2 YYNGEE. CDR3 length equals 15 residues. Filled out from reference TRBV9 and TRBJ2-7, the complete variable domain reads DSGVTQTPKHLITATGQRVTLRCSPRSGDLSVYWYQQSLDQGLQFLIQYYNGEERAKGNILERFSAQQFPDLHSELNLSSLELGDSALYFCASSVLPGSSYEQYFGPGTRLTVT.

The chain links TRBV19 to TRBJ2-1; 9 nucleotides match TRBD2. V lost 4 bases, J lost 5 bases, and 9 bases stayed unmatched. This CDR3 is 16 amino acids long. Per germline, CDR1 LNHDA and CDR2 SQIVND (reference sequence). The CDR3: CASSTPLAGSNNEQFF. CDR3 sequence (DNA): TGTGCCAGTAGTACCCCACTAGCGGGCTCGAACAATGAGCAGTTCTTC.

In this sample, this clone turned up once. This chain connects TRBV6-4 to TRBJ1-2; D is unresolved. The germline V gene has CDR1 MRHNA and CDR2 SNTAGT. Trimming removed 2 bases from V and 3 bases from J, with 7 bases in between. The CDR3 totals 13 residues. The CDR3 loop is CASSDAGYYGYTF. In DNA form, the CDR3 reads TGTGCCAGCAGTGACGCGGGGTACTATGGCTACACCTTC.

This rearrangement joins TRBV5-4 to TRBJ1-2; 7 bases fit TRBD1. This CDR3 has 14 amino acids. V lost 4 bases to trimming and J lost 2 bases; unmatched junction nucleotides: 5. From germline, CDR1 is SGHNT and CDR2 YYREEE (reference sequence). Here the CDR3 reads CASSLRQGNYGYTF. The CDR3 nucleotides read TGTGCCAGCAGCCTACGACAGGGCAACTATGGCTACACCTTC.

In this sample, this clone turned up a few times. The V and J genes are TRBV7-9 and TRBJ2-7; 8 bases align to TRBD2. V gave up 4 bases and J gave up 6 bases; unmatched junction bases: 8. The germline CDR1 and CDR2 sequences are SEHNR and FQNEAQ (reference sequence). The CDR3 is 14 amino acids. CDR3 sequence: CASSSQGTSSEQYF. The CDR3 DNA reads as TGTGCCAGCAGCTCTCAGGGGACTAGTTCCGAGCAGTACTTC.

The chain couples TRBV7-3 to TRBJ2-2, with 12 bases aligning to TRBD2. Germline CDR1 SGHTA, CDR2 FQGTGA. V was pared by 5 bases and J by 4 bases, with 5 bases of the junction left unmatched. This CDR3 comprises 16 residues. CDR3 loop: CASSPTSGRGTGELFF. The CDR3 coding sequence is TGTGCCAGCAGCCCGACTAGCGGGAGAGGCACCGGGGAGCTGTTTTTT.

This chain joins TRBV28 and TRBJ1-1; D may be TRBD1 (6 bases). This CDR3 region has 12 residues. V lost 6 bases and J 4 bases, leaving 9 bases between the germline ends. Germline V gene data show CDR1 as MDHEN and CDR2 as SYDVKM. The CDR3 bases are TGTGCCAGCAGCAACAGGGTCACTGAAGCTTTCTTT. Its protein product is CASSNRVTEAFF.

This sequence joins TRBV7-2 and TRBJ2-5; maybe TRBD2 (6 bases). V was trimmed by 4 bases and J by 3 bases, leaving 18 bases between them. The germline V gene encodes CDR1 SGHTA and CDR2 FQGNSA. The CDR3 is 16 amino acids. The CDR3, as DNA: TGTGCCAGCAGCTCTCGAACCGGGACTCTTGAAGAGACCCAGTACTTC. This sequence encodes CASSSRTGTLEETQYF.

The gene calls are TRBV5-1 and TRBJ2-7; the match to TRBD1 covers 8 bases. With V trimmed by 0 bases and J by 6 bases, 5 bases remained unmatched. CDR1 is SGHRS and CDR2 is YFSETQ in the germline V gene. The CDR3 is made up of 14 amino acids. This CDR3 is CASSLVQGGLEQYF. For the CDR3, the DNA is TGCGCCAGCAGCTTGGTACAGGGGGGTCTCGAGCAGTACTTC.

The CDR3 DNA follows: TGTGCCACCTCCCTCGGGGAGGCCTACGAGCAGTACTTC. Amino acids: CATSLGEAYEQYF. The chain uses TRBV19 and TRBJ2-7, with D maybe TRBD2 (6 bases). Germline V gives CDR1 LNHDA, CDR2 SQIVND (reference sequence). The CDR3 is 13 amino acids. V was shortened by 10 bases and J by 2 bases, with 15 bases between the two germline ends.

In this sample, this clone turned up a few times. The chain uses TRBV28 and TRBJ2-5; 7 bases agree with TRBD1. J was trimmed by 5 bases and V by 6 bases; bases with no gene match: 6. Germline values: CDR1 MDHEN, CDR2 SYDVKM. The CDR3 runs 13 residues. Written as DNA, the CDR3 is TGTGCCAGCAGACTAGACAGGGAGGAGACCCAGTACTTC. Translation gives CASRLDREETQYF.

The chain combines TRBV5-6 with TRBJ2-3; D uncertain. Per the germline V gene, CDR1 is SGHDT and CDR2 is YYEEEE. This CDR3 region has 13 residues. Trimming left V 2 bases short and J 2 bases short, with 6 bases between. The CDR3 sequence is CASSFRPTDTQYF. The CDR3 nucleotides are TGTGCCAGCAGCTTCCGTCCCACAGATACGCAGTATTTT.

The chain has TRBV7-8 and TRBJ1-1; TRBD1 matches at 9 bases. This CDR3 contains 14 residues. V dropped 3 bases and J dropped 2; count of bases not matched to a gene: 1. The V gene's germline CDR1 is SGHVS and CDR2 FQNEAQ. CDR3 sequence (DNA): TGTGCCAGCAGCTTGACAGGGGGAAACACTGAAGCTTTCTTT. It yields the protein CASSLTGGNTEAFF.

This clone was seen only a few times. The chain joins TRBV18 to TRBJ2-7; TRBD2 matches 7 bases. The V gene end was trimmed by 6 bases and the J gene end by 0 bases; junction bases not matched to a gene: 5. Germline-derived CDR1 and CDR2 are KGHSH and LQKENI. The CDR3 runs to 14 residues. CDR3 DNA sequence: TGTGCCAGCTCCCCGGGGGGAGGCTCCTACGAGCAGTACTTC. Encoded protein: CASSPGGGSYEQYF.

This chain joins TRBV7-6 and TRBJ2-6; perhaps TRBD1 as D (6 bases). This CDR3 contains 15 residues. The V gene lost 3 bases and the J gene lost 2 bases, with 8 bases spanning the gap. Germline V gene lookup returns CDR1 SGHVS and CDR2 FNYEAQ. The CDR3 DNA reads as TGTGCCAGCAGCTTGAGGGACACTGGGGCCAACGTCCTGACTTTC. Translation gives CASSLRDTGANVLTF.

This chain connects TRBV27 to TRBJ2-1, with D maybe TRBD2 (5 bases). Trimming cost V 2 bases and J 5 bases, with 7 bases left between them. The CDR3 runs 13 residues. Per germline, CDR1 MNHEY and CDR2 SMNVEV (reference sequence). CDR3 in DNA: TGTGCCAGCAGTTTAGGACTTAACAATGAGCAGTTCTTC. The encoded protein is CASSLGLNNEQFF.

The chain couples TRBV30 to TRBJ2-3; tentatively, D is TRBD2 (6 bases). The CDR3 length is 11 residues. Germline V CDR1 and CDR2: GTSNPN, SVGIG (reference sequence). V gave up 3 bases and J gave up 5 bases, with 6 bases separating them. CDR3 sequence: CAWSGRDTQYF. For the CDR3, the DNA is TGTGCCTGGAGCGGGAGAGATACGCAGTATTTT.

In DNA, the CDR3 is TGTGCCAGCAGCTCCCCCACAGGGGAGTATGGCTACACCTTC. Translation: CASSSPTGEYGYTF. The genes are TRBV7-8 and TRBJ1-2; 7 bases are a match to TRBD1. The V and J ends lost 4 bases and 5 bases, in that order; junction bases with no gene match: 7. The germline V gene encodes CDR1 SGHVS and CDR2 FQNEAQ. The CDR3 sequence is 14 residues long.